This is a list of T cell receptor beta chains from one sample in a study of cytomegalovirus exposure and HLA in healthy donors. TCRdb keeps only in-frame clones here, not all; method: immunoSEQ multiplex PCR. The data contain 110,000 or so clones, under 80% of them seen just once; the ten biggest clones take up 7.5% to 10%. Sequencing was performed on PBMCs. The receptors were gathered from a middle-aged woman in good health and CMV-seropositive. CDR3s include the opening cysteine and the closing phenylalanine or tryptophan. A D gene is named only where the DNA matches it firmly. Size is stated for part of the rows, as once, few or many counts, or as a class when the clone is expanded.

CDR3aa,CDR3nt,d_gene,j_gene,abundance,v_gene
CSSSSPRGATNYGYTF,TGTTCCAGCAGCTCCCCCAGGGGGGCCACTAACTATGGCTACACCTTC,TRBD1,TRBJ1-2,NA,TRBV7-9
CASSRDTGVNTEAFF,TGTGCCAGCAGTCGAGACACGGGAGTGAACACTGAAGCTTTCTTT,NA,TRBJ1-1,once,TRBV4-2
CASSPYEGQYGYTF,TGTGCCAGCAGCCCCTACGAGGGTCAATATGGCTACACCTTC,NA,TRBJ1-2,NA,TRBV7-9
CASAPGVSYEQYF,TGTGCTAGTGCCCCAGGGGTCTCCTACGAGCAGTACTTC,NA,TRBJ2-7,NA,TRBV12-5
CASSVAGTGNQPQHF,TGTGCCAGCAGCGTAGCCGGGACAGGCAATCAGCCCCAGCATTTT,TRBD1,TRBJ1-5,NA,TRBV7-2
CASSGQGFYEQYF,TGTGCCAGCAGTGGACAGGGATTTTACGAGCAGTACTTC,TRBD1,TRBJ2-7,NA,TRBV28
CASSVGWTGSFDEQYF,TGTGCCAGCAGCGTAGGGTGGACAGGGAGTTTTGACGAGCAGTACTTC,TRBD1,TRBJ2-7,NA,TRBV9
CASSLRQGLYNEQFF,TGTGCCAGCAGCTTACGTCAGGGCTTATACAATGAGCAGTTCTTC,NA,TRBJ2-1,NA,TRBV7-2
CASSEVGVVGYGYTF,TGTGCCAGCAGTGAAGTCGGAGTAGTTGGCTATGGCTACACCTTC,NA,TRBJ1-2,NA,TRBV2
CASSQQGYGNTIYF,TGTGCCAGCTCACAACAGGGCTACGGAAACACCATATATTTT,NA,TRBJ1-3,NA,TRBV18
CASSLHMRQETQYF,TGTGCCAGTAGTCTCCACATGCGGCAAGAGACCCAGTACTTC,NA,TRBJ2-5,NA,TRBV19
CASSSGTGVQPQHF,TGTGCCAGCAGTTCGGGGACAGGGGTTCAGCCCCAGCATTTT,TRBD1,TRBJ1-5,NA,TRBV28
CASSPGQGGEQYF,TGTGCCAGCTCACCTGGGCAGGGGGGCGAGCAGTACTTC,NA,TRBJ2-7,NA,TRBV18
CASSLLGDNQPQHF,TGTGCCAGCAGTTTACTCGGGGACAATCAGCCCCAGCATTTT,NA,TRBJ1-5,once,TRBV27
CASSYGQKETQYF,TGTGCCAGCAGTTACGGCCAGAAAGAGACCCAGTACTTC,NA,TRBJ2-5,few,TRBV6-5
CASSHGGTEAFF,TGTGCCAGCAGCCACGGAGGGACCGAAGCTTTCTTT,NA,TRBJ1-1,NA,TRBV7-9
CASSLSLAGDNEQFF,TGTGCCAGCAGCTTATCTCTAGCGGGAGACAATGAGCAGTTCTTC,TRBD2,TRBJ2-1,NA,TRBV11-1
CASSENHWRGVAKNIQYF,TGTGCCAGCAGTGAAAATCATTGGCGGGGGGTAGCCAAAAACATTCAGTACTTC,TRBD2,TRBJ2-4,once,TRBV2
CASKVGASGRASKSYEQFF,TGTGCCAGTAAAGTGGGGGCTAGCGGGAGGGCCTCGAAGAGCTATGAGCAGTTCTTC,TRBD2,TRBJ2-1,NA,TRBV19
CASSDLNQPQHF,TGTGCCAGCAGTGACCTCAATCAGCCCCAGCATTTT,NA,TRBJ1-5,NA,TRBV6-1
CASSPPSQETQYF,TGTGCCAGCTCACCACCTTCGCAAGAGACCCAGTACTTC,NA,TRBJ2-5,few,TRBV18
CASSPGTSGYNEQFF,TGTGCCAGCAGCCCTGGGACTAGCGGTTACAATGAGCAGTTCTTC,TRBD2,TRBJ2-1,NA,TRBV5-6
CASDPRSSEESSYNEQFF,TGCGCCAGCGACCCGAGGAGTAGCGAGGAAAGCTCCTACAATGAGCAGTTCTTC,NA,TRBJ2-1,NA,TRBV5-1
CASSRDSNLAFHF,TGTGCCAGCAGTAGGGACAGTAATTTGGCCTTCCACTTT,TRBD1,TRBJ1-6,NA,TRBV6-1
CASRVKGQGDEKLFF,TGTGCCAGCAGGGTAAAGGGACAGGGGGACGAAAAACTGTTTTTT,TRBD1,TRBJ1-4,NA,TRBV28
CASSQDLGAYNEQFF,TGCGCCAGCAGCCAAGATTTAGGAGCCTACAATGAGCAGTTCTTC,NA,TRBJ2-1,NA,TRBV4-1
CASSMRTYVYNEQFF,TGTGCCAGCAGTATGCGGACATACGTCTACAATGAGCAGTTCTTC,NA,TRBJ2-1,NA,TRBV28
CASSLAGQMNTEAFF,TGCGCCAGCAGCTTGGCCGGACAGATGAACACTGAAGCTTTCTTT,NA,TRBJ1-1,NA,TRBV5-1
CASSFLGGGDYNEQFF,TGTGCCAGCAGTTTCCTGGGCGGGGGGGATTACAATGAGCAGTTCTTC,TRBD2,TRBJ2-1,NA,TRBV28
CASSQEALGLAGGNEQFF,TGCGCCAGCAGCCAAGAAGCTTTGGGACTAGCGGGGGGGAATGAGCAGTTCTTC,TRBD2,TRBJ2-1,NA,TRBV4-3
CASSLPDGETQYF,TGTGCCAGCAGTTTACCAGACGGGGAGACCCAGTACTTC,NA,TRBJ2-5,few,TRBV28
CASSQDRGNEKLFF,TGTGCCAGCAGTCAGGACAGGGGGAATGAAAAACTGTTTTTT,TRBD1,TRBJ1-4,NA,TRBV2
CASSIGGNYGYTF,TGTGCCAGTAGTATAGGCGGCAACTATGGCTACACCTTC,NA,TRBJ1-2,NA,TRBV19
CASSSPTGGGTTDTQYF,TGCGCCAGCAGCTCCCCTACAGGGGGGGGAACCACAGATACGCAGTATTTT,NA,TRBJ2-3,NA,TRBV5-1
CASSSTGGEKLFF,TGTGCTAGCAGTTCCACAGGGGGTGAAAAACTGTTTTTT,TRBD1,TRBJ1-4,NA,TRBV7-7
CASSLMGLAGDNEQFF,TGCGCCAGCAGCTTGATGGGACTAGCGGGTGACAATGAGCAGTTCTTC,TRBD2,TRBJ2-1,NA,TRBV5-1
CASSPRQGGSDTQYF,TGTGCCAGCAGCCCCCGGCAGGGTGGGTCAGATACGCAGTATTTT,NA,TRBJ2-3,NA,TRBV11-3
CASFDLLQETQYF,TGTGCCAGCTTTGACTTGCTACAAGAGACCCAGTACTTC,NA,TRBJ2-5,NA,TRBV28